What follows are 4 T cell receptor beta chains derived from one specimen sequenced in a study of blood T cell repertoires in COVID-19. The data were produced by immunoSEQ multiplex PCR, yet TCRdb's version contains in-frame clones alone and is incomplete. The table has approximately 320,000 clones, about nine tenths seen once. Input material: peripheral blood. These receptors came from a woman between 25 and 40 years old with COVID-19, enrolled during active disease.

This chain joins TRBV5-1 and TRBJ2-3; unclear D gene. The germline V gene encodes CDR1 SGHRS and CDR2 YFSETQ. Trimming removed 0 bases at V and 3 bases at J, with 11 bases between. The CDR3 totals 15 residues. CDR3 nucleotides: TGCGCCAGCAGCTTGGTGGGCAGGCAAACAGATACGCAGTATTTT. Translating it yields CASSLVGRQTDTQYF. The whole variable domain, filled in from reference TRBV5-1 and TRBJ2-3, reads KAGVTQTPRYLIKTRGQQVTLSCSPISGHRSVSWYQQTPGQGLQFLFEYFSETQRNKGNFPGRFSGRQFSNSRSEMNVSTLELGDSALYLCASSLVGRQTDTQYFGPGTRLTVL.

The V call is TRBV28, the J call TRBJ1-3; D gene uncertain. Trimming cost V 3 bases and J 2 bases, with 11 bases left between them. CDR3 size: 15 residues. Germline V gene sequence: CDR1 MDHEN, CDR2 SYDVKM. CDR3 loop: CASSLVAGTGNTIYF. The CDR3 DNA sequence: TGTGCCAGCAGTTTGGTGGCGGGGACTGGAAACACCATATATTTT.

The chain joins TRBV3-1 (or the pseudogene TRBV3-2) to TRBJ1-2, with D perhaps matching TRBD1 (5 bases). CDR1 and CDR2 (germline): LGHDT, YNNKEL (reference sequence). Trimming took off 4 bases at V and 6 bases at J, with 12 bases between the two ends. The CDR3 consists of 13 residues. Here the CDR3 reads CASSPPGGNGYTF. The CDR3 DNA reads as TGTGCCAGCAGCCCCCCGGGGGGAAATGGCTACACCTTC.

V and J are TRBV19 and TRBJ2-4; 7 bases fit TRBD1. Unmatched junction bases numbered 4, after V lost 9 bases and J lost 2 bases. The CDR3 covers 13 residues. The germline gives CDR1 LNHDA, CDR2 SQIVND (reference sequence). CDR3 loop: CASRQGSKNIQYF. Here the CDR3 DNA reads TGTGCCAGCCGACAGGGATCCAAAAACATTCAGTACTTC.